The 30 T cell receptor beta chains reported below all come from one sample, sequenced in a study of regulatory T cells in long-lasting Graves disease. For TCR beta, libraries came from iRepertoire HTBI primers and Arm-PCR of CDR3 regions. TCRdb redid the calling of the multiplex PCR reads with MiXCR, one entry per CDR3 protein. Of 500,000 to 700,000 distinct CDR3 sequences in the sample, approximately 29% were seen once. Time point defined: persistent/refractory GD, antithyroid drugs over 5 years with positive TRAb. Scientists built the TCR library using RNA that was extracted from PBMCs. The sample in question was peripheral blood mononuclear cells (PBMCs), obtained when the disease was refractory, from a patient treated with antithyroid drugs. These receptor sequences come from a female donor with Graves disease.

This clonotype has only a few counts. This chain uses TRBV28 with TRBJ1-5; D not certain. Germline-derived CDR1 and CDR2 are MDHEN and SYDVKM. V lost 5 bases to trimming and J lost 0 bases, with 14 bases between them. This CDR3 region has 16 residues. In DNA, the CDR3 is TGTGCCAGCAGTCCTAATCCGGGATATAGCAATCAGCCCCAGCATTTT. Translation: CASSPNPGYSNQPQHF.

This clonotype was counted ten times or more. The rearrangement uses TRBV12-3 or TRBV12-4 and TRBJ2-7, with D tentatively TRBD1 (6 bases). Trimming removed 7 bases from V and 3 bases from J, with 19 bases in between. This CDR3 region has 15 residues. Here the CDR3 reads CASTHSTGTFYEQYF. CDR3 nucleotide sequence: TGTGCCAGCACGCATTCAACAGGGACCTTCTACGAGCAGTACTTC.

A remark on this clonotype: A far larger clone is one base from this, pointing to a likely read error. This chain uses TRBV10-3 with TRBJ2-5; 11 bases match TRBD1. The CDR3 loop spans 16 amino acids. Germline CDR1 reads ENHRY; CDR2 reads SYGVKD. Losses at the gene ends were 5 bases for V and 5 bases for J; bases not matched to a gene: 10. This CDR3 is CAISTRTGGFMETQYF. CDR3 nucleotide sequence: TGTGCCATCAGTACGCGGACAGGGGGCTTTATGGAGACCCAGTACTTC.

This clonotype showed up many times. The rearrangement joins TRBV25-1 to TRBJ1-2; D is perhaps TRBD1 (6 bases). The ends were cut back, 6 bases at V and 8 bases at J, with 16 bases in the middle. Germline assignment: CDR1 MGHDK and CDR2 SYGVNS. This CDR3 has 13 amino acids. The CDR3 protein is CASSRGTNSGYTF. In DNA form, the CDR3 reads TGTGCCAGCAGCCGCGGGACAAATTCCGGCTACACCTTC.

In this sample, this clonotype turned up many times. The CDR3 spells CASRVTPANEQYF. The DNA for the CDR3 is TGTGCCAGCAGGGTGACTCCAGCGAACGAGCAGTACTTC. The V and J genes are TRBV6-1 and TRBJ2-7, with D hard to call. The germline V and J ends were trimmed by 6 bases and 5 bases, with 14 bases remaining between them. CDR3 length equals 13 residues. Looked up from germline, CDR1 is MNHNS and CDR2 is SASEGT.

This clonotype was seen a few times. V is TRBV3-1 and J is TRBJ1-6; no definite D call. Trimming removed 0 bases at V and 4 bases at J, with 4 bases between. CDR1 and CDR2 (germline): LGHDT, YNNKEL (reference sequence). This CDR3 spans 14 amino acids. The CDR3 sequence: CASSQDGYNSPLHF. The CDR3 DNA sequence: TGTGCCAGCAGCCAAGACGGATATAATTCACCCCTCCACTTT.

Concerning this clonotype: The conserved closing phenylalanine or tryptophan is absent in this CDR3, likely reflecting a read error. CDR3 DNA: TGTGCCAGCAGCTTAAGCCTCAATCAGCCCCAGCATTAT. This translates into CASSLSLNQPQHY. The chain links TRBV7-6 to TRBJ1-5; D is ambiguous. The CDR3 length is 13 residues. CDR1 and CDR2 from the germline V gene are SGHVS and FNYEAQ. V lost 2 bases, J lost 3 bases, and 5 bases lay in between.

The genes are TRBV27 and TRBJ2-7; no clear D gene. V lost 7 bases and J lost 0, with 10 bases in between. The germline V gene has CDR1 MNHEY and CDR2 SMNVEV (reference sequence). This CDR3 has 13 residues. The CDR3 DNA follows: TGTGCCAGCAATCTCCTCGGCTCCTACGAGCAGTACTTC. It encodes CASNLLGSYEQYF.

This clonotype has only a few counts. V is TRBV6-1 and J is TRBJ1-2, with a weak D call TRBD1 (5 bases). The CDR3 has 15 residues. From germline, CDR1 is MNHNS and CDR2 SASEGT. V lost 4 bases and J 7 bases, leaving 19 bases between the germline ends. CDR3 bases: TGTGCCAGCAGTGGGAAAGGGACTTCCTTTCCTGGCTACACCTTC. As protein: CASSGKGTSFPGYTF.

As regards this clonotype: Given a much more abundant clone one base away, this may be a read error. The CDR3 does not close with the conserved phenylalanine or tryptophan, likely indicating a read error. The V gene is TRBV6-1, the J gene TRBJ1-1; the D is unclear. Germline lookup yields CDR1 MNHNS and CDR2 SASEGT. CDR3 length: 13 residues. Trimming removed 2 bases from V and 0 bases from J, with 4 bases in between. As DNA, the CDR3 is TGTGCCAGCAGTGAACAATTGAACACTGAAGCTTTCCTT. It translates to CASSEQLNTEAFL.

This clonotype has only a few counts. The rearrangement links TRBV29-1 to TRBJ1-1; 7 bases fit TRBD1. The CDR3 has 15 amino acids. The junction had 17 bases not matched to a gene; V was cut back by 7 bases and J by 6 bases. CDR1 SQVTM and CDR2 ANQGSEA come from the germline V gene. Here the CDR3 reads CSAEGGQGVFAEAFF. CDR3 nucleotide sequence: TGCAGCGCCGAGGGGGGGCAGGGGGTATTCGCTGAAGCTTTCTTT.

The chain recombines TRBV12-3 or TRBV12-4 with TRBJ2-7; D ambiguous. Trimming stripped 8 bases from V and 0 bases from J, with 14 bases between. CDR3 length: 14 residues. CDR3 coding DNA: TGTGCCAGCGGCGGATTCAGGAGCTCCTACGAGCAGTACTTC. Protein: CASGGFRSSYEQYF.

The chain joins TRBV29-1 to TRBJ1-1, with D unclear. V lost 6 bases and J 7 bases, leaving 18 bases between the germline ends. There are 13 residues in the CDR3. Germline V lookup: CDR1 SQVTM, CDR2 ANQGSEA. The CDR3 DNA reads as TGCAGCGTAAGGTGGGCGAGGGTCGATGAAGCTTTCTTT. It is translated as CSVRWARVDEAFF. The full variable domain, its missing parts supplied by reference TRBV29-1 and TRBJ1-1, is SAVISQKPSRDICQRGTSLTIQCQVDSQVTMMFWYRQQPGQSLTLIATANQGSEATYESGFVIDKFPISRPNLTFSTLTVSNMSPEDSSIYLCSVRWARVDEAFFGQGTRLTVV.

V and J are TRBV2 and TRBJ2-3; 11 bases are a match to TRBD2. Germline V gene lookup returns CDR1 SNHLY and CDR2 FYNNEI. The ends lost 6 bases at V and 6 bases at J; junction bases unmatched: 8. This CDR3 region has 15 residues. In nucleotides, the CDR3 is TGTGCCAGCAGCTTAGCGGGAGGGCCGAGTGATACGCAGTATTTT. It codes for CASSLAGGPSDTQYF.

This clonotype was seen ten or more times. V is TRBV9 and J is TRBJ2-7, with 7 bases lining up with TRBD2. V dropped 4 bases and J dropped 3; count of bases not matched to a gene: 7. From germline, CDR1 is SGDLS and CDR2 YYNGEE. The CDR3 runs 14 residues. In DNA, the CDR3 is TGTGCCAGCAGCCCCATGGGCGGGAGCTACGAGCAGTACTTC. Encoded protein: CASSPMGGSYEQYF.

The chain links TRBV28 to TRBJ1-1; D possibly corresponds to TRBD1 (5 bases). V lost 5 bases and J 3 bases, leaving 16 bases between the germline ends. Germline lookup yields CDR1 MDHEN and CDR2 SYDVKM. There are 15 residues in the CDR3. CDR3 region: CASSQPAGRDTEAFF. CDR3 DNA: TGTGCCAGCAGTCAGCCGGCAGGGAGGGACACTGAAGCTTTCTTT.

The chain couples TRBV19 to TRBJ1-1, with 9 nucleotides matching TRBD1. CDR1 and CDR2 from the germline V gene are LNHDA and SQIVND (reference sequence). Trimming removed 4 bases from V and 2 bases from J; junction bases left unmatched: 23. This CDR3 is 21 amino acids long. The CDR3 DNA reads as TGTGCCAGTAGTAAATTACGGACAGGGGCCTCGTCGAATCCGCAAAACACTGAAGCTTTCTTT. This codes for CASSKLRTGASSNPQNTEAFF.

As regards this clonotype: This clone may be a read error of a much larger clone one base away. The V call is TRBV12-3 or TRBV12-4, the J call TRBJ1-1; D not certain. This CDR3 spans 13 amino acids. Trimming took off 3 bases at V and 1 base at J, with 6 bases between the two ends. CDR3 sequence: CASSFFRNTEAFF. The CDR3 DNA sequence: TGTGCCAGCAGTTTTTTCAGGAACACTGAAGCTTTCTTT.

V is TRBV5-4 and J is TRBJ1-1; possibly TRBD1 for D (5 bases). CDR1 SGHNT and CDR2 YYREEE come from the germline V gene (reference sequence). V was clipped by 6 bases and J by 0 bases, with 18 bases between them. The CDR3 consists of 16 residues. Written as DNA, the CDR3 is TGTGCCAGCAACCCTCCGGGACGACTCATGAACACTGAAGCTTTCTTT. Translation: CASNPPGRLMNTEAFF.

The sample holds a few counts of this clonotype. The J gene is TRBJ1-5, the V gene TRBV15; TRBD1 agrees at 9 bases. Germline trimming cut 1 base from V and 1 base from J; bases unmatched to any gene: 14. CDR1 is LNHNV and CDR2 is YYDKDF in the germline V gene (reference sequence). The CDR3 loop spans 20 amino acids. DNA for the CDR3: TGTGCCACCAGCAGAGCTATCGGGACAGGGTCGTTTGAAAGCAATCAGCCCCAGCATTTT. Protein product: CATSRAIGTGSFESNQPQHF.

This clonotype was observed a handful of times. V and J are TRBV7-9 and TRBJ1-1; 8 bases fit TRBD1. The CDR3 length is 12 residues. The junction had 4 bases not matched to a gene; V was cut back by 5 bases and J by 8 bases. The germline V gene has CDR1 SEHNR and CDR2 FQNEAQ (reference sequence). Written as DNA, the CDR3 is TGTGCCAGCAGCCCCCGGGACAGGGAAGCTTTCTTT. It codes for CASSPRDREAFF. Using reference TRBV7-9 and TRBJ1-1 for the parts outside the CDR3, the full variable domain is DTGVSQNPRHKITKRGQNVTFRCDPISEHNRLYWYRQTLGQGPEFLTYFQNEAQLEKSRLLSDRFSAERPKGSFSTLEIQRTEQGDSAMYLCASSPRDREAFFGQGTRLTVV.

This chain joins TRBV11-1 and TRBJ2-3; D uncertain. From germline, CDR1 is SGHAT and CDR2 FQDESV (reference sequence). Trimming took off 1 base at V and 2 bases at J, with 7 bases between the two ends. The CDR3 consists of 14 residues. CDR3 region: CASSLVDDTDTQYF. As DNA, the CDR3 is TGTGCCAGCAGCTTAGTGGACGACACAGATACGCAGTATTTT.

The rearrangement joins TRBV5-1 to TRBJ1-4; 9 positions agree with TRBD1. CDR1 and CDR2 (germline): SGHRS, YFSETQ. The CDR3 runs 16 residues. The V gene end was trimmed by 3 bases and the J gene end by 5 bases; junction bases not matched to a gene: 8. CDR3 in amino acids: CASSSGPGTGNEKLFF. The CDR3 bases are TGCGCCAGCAGCTCCGGACCCGGGACAGGGAATGAAAAACTGTTTTTT.

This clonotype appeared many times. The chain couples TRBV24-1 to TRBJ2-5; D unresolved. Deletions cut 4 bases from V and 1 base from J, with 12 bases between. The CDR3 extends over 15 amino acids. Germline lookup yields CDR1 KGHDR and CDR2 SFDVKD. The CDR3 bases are TGTGCCACCAGTGACCCTCAGGATCTCCAAGAGACCCAGTACTTC. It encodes CATSDPQDLQETQYF.

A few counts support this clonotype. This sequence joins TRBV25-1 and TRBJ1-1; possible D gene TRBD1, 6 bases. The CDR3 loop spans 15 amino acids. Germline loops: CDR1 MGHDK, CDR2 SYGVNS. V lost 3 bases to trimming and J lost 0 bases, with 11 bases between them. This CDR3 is CASSDSGEVNTEAFF. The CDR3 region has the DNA TGTGCCAGCAGTGACTCAGGGGAGGTGAACACTGAAGCTTTCTTT.

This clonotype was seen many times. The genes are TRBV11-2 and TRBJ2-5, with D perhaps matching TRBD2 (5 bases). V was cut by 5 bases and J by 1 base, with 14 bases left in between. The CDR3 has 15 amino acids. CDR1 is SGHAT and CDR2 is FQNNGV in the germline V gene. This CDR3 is CASSPGLRSQETQYF. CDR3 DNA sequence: TGTGCCAGCAGCCCAGGACTCAGGAGCCAAGAGACCCAGTACTTC.

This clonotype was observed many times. CDR3 amino acids: CASSGLGLLNTEAFF. The CDR3 coding sequence is TGTGCCAGCAGTGGCCTAGGATTGTTGAACACTGAAGCTTTCTTT. The rearrangement uses TRBV28 and TRBJ1-1; D is undetermined. CDR1 MDHEN and CDR2 SYDVKM come from the germline V gene. The CDR3 sequence is 15 residues long. V shed 5 bases and J shed 0 bases, with 13 bases lying between them.

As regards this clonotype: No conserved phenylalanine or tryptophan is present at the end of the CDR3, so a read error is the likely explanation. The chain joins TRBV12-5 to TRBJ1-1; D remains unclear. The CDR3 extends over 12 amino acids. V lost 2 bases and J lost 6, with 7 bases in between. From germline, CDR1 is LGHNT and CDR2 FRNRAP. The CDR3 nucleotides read TGTGCTAGTGGTTTGCCCGGGGCTGAAGCTTTCCTT. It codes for CASGLPGAEAFL.

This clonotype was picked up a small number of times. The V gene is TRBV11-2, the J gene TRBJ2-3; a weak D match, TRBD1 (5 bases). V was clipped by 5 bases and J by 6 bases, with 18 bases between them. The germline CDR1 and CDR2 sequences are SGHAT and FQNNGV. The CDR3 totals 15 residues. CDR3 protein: CASSRGQVRADTQYF. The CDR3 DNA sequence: TGTGCCAGCAGCCGCGGACAAGTTAGAGCGGATACGCAGTATTTT.

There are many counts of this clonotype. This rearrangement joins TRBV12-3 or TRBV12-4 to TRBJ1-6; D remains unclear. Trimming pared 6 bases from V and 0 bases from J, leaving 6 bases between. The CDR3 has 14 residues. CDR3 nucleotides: TGTGCCAGCAGCCAAAGCTCCTATAATTCACCCCTCCACTTT. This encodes CASSQSSYNSPLHF.